This TCR beta chain was found in a study of control samples from healthy donors and cancer patients. The table came from immunoSEQ multiplex PCR; TCRdb's copy has only in-frame clones and leaves some out. The sample records more than 95,000 clones, 85% to 95% being singletons. This clonotype was obtained from a man between 18 and 35 years old in good health. The material sequenced was blood.

CDR3 in amino acids: CAWSLTRGNTEAFF. CDR3 DNA sequence: TGTGCCTGGAGTTTAACCAGGGGGAACACTGAAGCTTTCTTT. The chain has TRBV30 and TRBJ1-1; maybe TRBD1 (6 bases). Trimming cost V 2 bases and J 1 base, with 11 bases left between them. The CDR3 contains 14 residues. Germline V gene lookup returns CDR1 GTSNPN and CDR2 SVGIG (reference sequence). Full variable domain (missing parts from reference TRBV30 and TRBJ1-1): SQTIHQWPATLVQPVGSPLSLECTVEGTSNPNLYWYRQAAGRGLQLLFYSVGIGQISSEVPQNLSASRPQDRQFILSSKKLLLSDSGFYLCAWSLTRGNTEAFFGQGTRLTVV.